This T cell receptor beta chain was obtained from a study of cytomegalovirus exposure and HLA in healthy donors. The CDR3 has 15 residues. V dropped 2 bases and J dropped 8 bases, with 18 bases sitting between them. The germline V gene encodes CDR1 SGHAT and CDR2 FQNNGV. A multiplex PCR was run with 60 Vbeta primers and 13 Jbeta primers. TCRdb keeps only in-frame clones here, not all; method: immunoSEQ multiplex PCR. The sample includes about 190,000 clones, roughly 80% of them seen just once. This chain uses TRBV11-2 with TRBJ1-2, with D possibly TRBD1 on 5 matching bases. This receptor was taken from a woman in her late teens or twenties in good health and CMV-seronegative. Sequenced input: PBMCs. This chain's CDR3 is CASSLSLWDSEGYTF. CDR3 nucleotide sequence: TGTGCCAGCAGCTTATCCCTGTGGGACTCTGAGGGCTACACCTTC.